The clone carrying this TCR beta chain was seen once. No antigen is known for it. The sample originates from a study of CD8+ T cells in alopecia areata. Points from the study as a whole: Relative to normal scalp, lesional scalp, especially alopecia totalis/universalis, showed higher clonality. Tofacitinib significantly brought down scalp clonality and expanded CD8+ clones among top 100.

Per the germline V gene, CDR1 is SGHRS and CDR2 is YFSETQ. Trimming removed 0 bases at V and 9 bases at J, with 10 bases between. This CDR3 contains 13 residues. Following extraction, RNA underwent reverse transcription to cDNA, which served as the sequencing template. Measured with immunoSEQ multiplex PCR; TCRdb has only the in-frame clones, and not every one. The table shows more than 200,000 clones, with 66% occurring only once. Regarding treatment: oral pan-JAK inhibitor, 5-10 mg twice daily. The study team obtained lesional scalp punch biopsies and peripheral blood from alopecia areata patients. This sequence was found in a human donor with alopecia areata. The rearrangement joins TRBV5-1 to TRBJ1-5, with no clear D. The source was CD4+ T cells sorted from blood, collected at week 44, from a patient treated with tofacitinib. CDR3 loop: CASSLAGVGPQHF. The CDR3 DNA reads as TGCGCCAGCAGCTTGGCCGGGGTTGGGCCCCAGCATTTT. Full variable domain (rest looked up from reference TRBV5-1 and TRBJ1-5): KAGVTQTPRYLIKTRGQQVTLSCSPISGHRSVSWYQQTPGQGLQFLFEYFSETQRNKGNFPGRFSGRQFSNSRSEMNVSTLELGDSALYLCASSLAGVGPQHFGDGTRLSIL.